The text below deals with one T cell receptor (beta chain). The CDR3 does not end in the conserved phenylalanine or tryptophan, so this is likely a read error. It is unclear where the CDR3 begins or ends on the DNA, so no DNA is shown, and the CDR3 is as TCRdb lists it. Here immunoSEQ multiplex PCR was the method, and the copy in TCRdb shows in-frame clones only, minus some. The sample carries nearly 250,000 clones, around 85% recorded once. This specimen comes from a study of blood T cell repertoires in COVID-19. At the level of the study: The study drew acute and convalescent COVID-19 samples from the United States, Italy and Spain.

In terms of age and location, participants ranged from about 18 to 89 years and lived in roughly 22 US areas. Both ends counted, the CDR3 spans 17 residues. Germline V gene sequence: CDR1 SGHNT, CDR2 YYREEE (reference sequence). The material sequenced was PBMCs or T cells enriched from blood (not recorded which). The chain recombines TRBV5-4 with TRBJ1-1; the table names TRBD1, a call not compared with the DNA. This TCR was recovered from a woman aged 50 to 60 with acute COVID-19. The CDR3 protein is CASSRGPGQNKFAPFSG.